The clone carrying this TCR beta chain was seen a handful of times. As yet, its antigen is unknown. CDR3 length equals 10 residues. Germline V gives CDR1 SQVTM, CDR2 ANQGSEA. V was pared by 4 bases and J by 10 bases, with 8 bases between. This sample was included in a study of identical twins. Study-wide results and caveats: Reduced insertions were recorded for abundant cord blood beta clonotypes, with no such pattern in memory repertoires. Out-of-frame beta sequences exhibited a weaker degree of excess twin sharing. Out-of-frame alpha sequences common to twins were enriched for low generation probability.

Addition of a universal primer site occurred through template switching, and cDNA carried unique molecular identifiers. One entry per CDR3 protein results from TCRdb running MiXCR on the 5' RACE reads. The profile shows around 370,000 distinct CDR3 sequences, approximately 8.8% of them singletons. This chain links TRBV29-1 with TRBJ2-1; D ambiguous. Material for sequencing was naive T cells sorted from blood. The sequence was obtained from a woman between 50 and 59 years old in good health. CDR3 nucleotides: TGCAGCGTTGGCCGAATAGAGCAGTTCTTC. Its translation is CSVGRIEQFF.